The 21 T cell receptor beta chains below come from one sample, sequenced in a study of blood T cell repertoires in COVID-19. Sequencing was performed with immunoSEQ multiplex PCR; in TCRdb, only in-frame clones are kept and a portion is missing. Among over 250,000 clones listed, about 90% were seen once. Material for sequencing was PBMCs or T cells enriched from blood (not recorded which). Receptors originate from a woman in her sixties or seventies who had recovered from COVID-19.

V gene TRBV7-2 combines with J gene TRBJ2-3; D gene uncertain. Germline CDR1 reads SGHTA; CDR2 reads FQGNSA. With 0 bases removed from V and 0 bases from J, the gap between germline ends came to 4 bases. This CDR3 region has 14 residues. The CDR3, as DNA: TGTGCCAGCAGCTTAGCGGGCAGCACAGATACGCAGTATTTT. It specifies CASSLAGSTDTQYF. The full variable domain, with the rest looked up from reference TRBV7-2 and TRBJ2-3, is GAGVSQSPSNKVTEKGKDVELRCDPISGHTALYWYRQSLGQGLEFLIYFQGNSAPDKSGLPSDRFSAERTGGSVSTLTIQRTQQEDSAVYLCASSLAGSTDTQYFGPGTRLTVL.

The V gene is TRBV7-9, the J gene TRBJ1-2; 7 positions match TRBD1. Germline V gene lookup returns CDR1 SEHNR and CDR2 FQNEAQ (reference sequence). The J segment lost 8 bases and the V segment lost 4 bases, leaving 10 bases of the junction unmatched. The CDR3 runs 14 residues. CDR3 sequence: CASSSYRGIGGYTF. The DNA for the CDR3 is TGTGCCAGCAGCTCCTACAGGGGCATTGGGGGCTACACCTTC. Full variable domain (missing parts from reference TRBV7-9 and TRBJ1-2): DTGVSQNPRHKITKRGQNVTFRCDPISEHNRLYWYRQTLGQGPEFLTYFQNEAQLEKSRLLSDRFSAERPKGSFSTLEIQRTEQGDSAMYLCASSSYRGIGGYTFGSGTRLTVV.

V usage is TRBV2 and J usage is TRBJ2-1; TRBD2 is a possible D gene (5 bases). Germline V CDR1 and CDR2: SNHLY, FYNNEI. This CDR3 region has 14 residues. V was pared by 7 bases and J by 4 bases, with 14 bases between. The CDR3 nucleotides read TGTGCCAGCACCACGGGAAGAGGGTACAATGAGCAGTTCTTC. This translates into CASTTGRGYNEQFF.

The chain carries TRBV7-9 and TRBJ1-1; TRBD1 might be the D (6 bases). Trimming took off 5 bases at V and 6 bases at J, with 19 bases between the two ends. Germline V CDR1 and CDR2: SEHNR, FQNEAQ (reference sequence). The CDR3 runs to 15 residues. The CDR3 spells CASSPRRGGSAEAFF. DNA of the CDR3: TGTGCCAGCAGCCCCCGGCGGGGGGGCTCGGCTGAAGCTTTCTTT.

The chain joins TRBV19 to TRBJ2-1, with TRBD2 matching over 7 bases. Germline CDR1 and CDR2: LNHDA and SQIVND (reference sequence). There are 15 residues in the CDR3. V lost 6 bases, J lost 9 bases, and 14 bases stayed unmatched. DNA of the CDR3: TGTGCCAGTAGAGAAGGGTCCGGGGGGAATGGTGAGCAGTTCTTC. Its protein product is CASREGSGGNGEQFF.

This clone occurred once. J is TRBJ2-6 and V is TRBV5-1; D might be TRBD2 (6 bases). CDR1 and CDR2 from the germline V gene are SGHRS and YFSETQ. Trimming removed 4 bases at V and 4 bases at J, with 9 bases between. The CDR3 sequence is 14 residues long. This CDR3 reads CASSATRGANVLTF. The CDR3 region has the DNA TGCGCCAGCAGCGCGACTAGGGGGGCCAACGTCCTGACTTTC. The complete variable domain, with remaining parts taken from reference TRBV5-1 and TRBJ2-6, reads KAGVTQTPRYLIKTRGQQVTLSCSPISGHRSVSWYQQTPGQGLQFLFEYFSETQRNKGNFPGRFSGRQFSNSRSEMNVSTLELGDSALYLCASSATRGANVLTFGAGSRLTVL.

This chain connects TRBV9 to TRBJ2-2; D is possibly TRBD2 (5 bases). The V gene's germline CDR1 is SGDLS and CDR2 YYNGEE. The CDR3 length is 14 residues. V was clipped by 6 bases and J by 3 bases, with 12 bases between them. The CDR3 bases are TGTGCCAGCAACCCCGGGGATCACACCGGGGAGCTGTTTTTT. Translation gives CASNPGDHTGELFF.

This sequence joins TRBV5-1 and TRBJ1-2, with D possibly matching TRBD1 (5 bases). The germline CDR1 and CDR2 sequences are SGHRS and YFSETQ. The CDR3 sequence is 13 residues long. Trimming removed 2 bases at V and 7 bases at J, with 12 bases between. The CDR3 region is CASSFNGGSGYTF. The CDR3 region has the DNA TGCGCCAGCAGCTTTAACGGGGGATCTGGCTACACCTTC.

The chain links TRBV10-3 to TRBJ1-1; 11 bases are a match to TRBD1. This CDR3 has 15 amino acids. The J segment lost 4 bases and the V segment lost 1 base, leaving 2 bases of the junction unmatched. Germline CDR1 ENHRY, CDR2 SYGVKD. The CDR3 DNA reads as TGTGCCATCAGTGAGTTAGGACAGGGGGCCACTGAAGCTTTCTTT. Protein product: CAISELGQGATEAFF.

The J gene is TRBJ2-5, the V gene TRBV27; D call uncertain. V shed 6 bases and J shed 2 bases, with 7 bases lying between them. The CDR3 has 12 amino acids. Germline V gene sequence: CDR1 MNHEY, CDR2 SMNVEV (reference sequence). For the CDR3, the DNA is TGTGCCAGCAGGGGCAGTCAAGAGACCCAGTACTTC. Its protein is CASRGSQETQYF.

V usage is TRBV27 and J usage is TRBJ1-4; no clear D gene. CDR1 and CDR2 from the germline V gene are MNHEY and SMNVEV (reference sequence). The CDR3 runs to 16 residues. V was shortened by 5 bases and J by 4 bases, with 17 bases between the two germline ends. The CDR3 sequence: CASSPGALSFNEKLFF. DNA for the CDR3: TGTGCCAGCAGTCCCGGAGCGCTCAGTTTTAATGAAAAACTGTTTTTT.

This rearrangement joins TRBV4-1 to TRBJ2-5; D is perhaps TRBD1 (6 bases). CDR3 length: 15 amino acids. The V and J ends lost 0 bases and 4 bases respectively, with 12 bases between them. The germline V gene encodes CDR1 MGHRA and CDR2 YSYEKL. The CDR3 bases are TGCGCCAGCAGCCAAGATGTCACAGGGATAGAGACCCAGTACTTC. It yields the protein CASSQDVTGIETQYF.

This clone was found once. This chain links TRBV24-1 with TRBJ1-1; maybe TRBD1 (5 bases). The CDR3 covers 13 residues. Germline V lookup: CDR1 KGHDR, CDR2 SFDVKD. V shed 5 bases and J shed 1 base, with 7 bases lying between them. The CDR3 nucleotides read TGTGCCACCAGTGGGGGCAGGAACACTGAAGCTTTCTTT. It encodes CATSGGRNTEAFF.

J is TRBJ1-2 and V is TRBV6-5; D is ambiguous. The germline V gene has CDR1 MNHEY and CDR2 SVGAGI. Trimming shortened V by 5 bases and J by 11 bases, and 9 bases separated the two germline ends. This CDR3 region has 10 residues. CDR3 loop: CASSRLRYTF. CDR3 sequence (DNA): TGTGCCAGCAGTAGACTCCGGTACACCTTC.

The chain is built from TRBV29-1 and TRBJ2-7, with D perhaps TRBD2 (5 bases). V lost 0 bases to trimming and J lost 4 bases, with 10 bases between them. CDR1 and CDR2 (germline): SQVTM, ANQGSEA. The CDR3 totals 13 residues. CDR3 in DNA: TGCAGCGTTGAAGAAAGAAGAGGGTACGAGCAGTACTTC. Translating it yields CSVEERRGYEQYF.

The chain has TRBV19 and TRBJ2-1; no reliable D call. V was clipped by 6 bases and J by 1 base, with 16 bases between them. CDR3 size: 16 residues. CDR1 and CDR2 from the germline V gene are LNHDA and SQIVND (reference sequence). The CDR3 DNA reads as TGTGCCAGTAGGGGCTTGGGTGAAAGGTCCTACAATGAGCAGTTCTTC. Protein sequence: CASRGLGERSYNEQFF.

This sequence joins TRBV24-1 and TRBJ2-2, with D perhaps matching TRBD1 (6 bases). Germline CDR1 reads KGHDR; CDR2 reads SFDVKD. V was shortened by 4 bases and J by 4 bases, with 9 bases between the two germline ends. The CDR3 has 14 amino acids. CDR3 nucleotide sequence: TGTGCCACCAGTGAGTCAGGGGCCACCGGGGAGCTGTTTTTT. This sequence encodes CATSESGATGELFF.

In DNA form, the CDR3 reads TGTGCCAGCAGTGAGGGACTAGCGTCTGGCATTCAGTACTTC. This codes for CASSEGLASGIQYF. This rearrangement joins TRBV6-4 to TRBJ2-4; TRBD2 matches 10 bases. Looked up from germline, CDR1 is MRHNA and CDR2 is SNTAGT. The CDR3 contains 14 residues. With 3 bases clipped from V and 9 bases from J, the junction kept 5 bases outside the gene matches.

The chain couples TRBV21-1 to TRBJ2-2; the DNA was not used to check the table's D call, TRBD2. TRBV21-1 is a known pseudogene. This CDR3 spans 23 amino acids. CDR3 nucleotides: TGTGCCAGCAGCAAAGGCCCGAGGGCATCGAGGTTCATCGTTGGCAGTATAACCGGGGAGCTGTTTTTT. Its translation is CASSKGPRASRFIVGSITGELFF.

The chain joins TRBV29-1 to TRBJ1-5; D is unresolved. Deletions cut 7 bases from V and 0 bases from J, with 13 bases between. The CDR3 loop spans 14 amino acids. Germline CDR1 SQVTM, CDR2 ANQGSEA. CDR3 sequence: CSAKDINSNQPQHF. The CDR3 coding sequence is TGCAGCGCCAAAGACATCAATAGCAATCAGCCCCAGCATTTT. Complete variable domain (other parts from reference TRBV29-1 and TRBJ1-5): SAVISQKPSRDICQRGTSLTIQCQVDSQVTMMFWYRQQPGQSLTLIATANQGSEATYESGFVIDKFPISRPNLTFSTLTVSNMSPEDSSIYLCSAKDINSNQPQHFGDGTRLSIL.

The chain carries TRBV6-1 and TRBJ2-3; D perhaps matches TRBD1 (6 bases). V gave up 1 base and J gave up 4 bases, with 12 bases separating them. Germline values: CDR1 MNHNS, CDR2 SASEGT. The CDR3 runs 15 residues. CDR3 loop: CASSEVGQQADTQYF. The DNA for the CDR3 is TGTGCCAGCAGTGAAGTCGGACAGCAGGCAGATACGCAGTATTTT.